This T cell receptor (beta chain) was found in a study of glioma-infiltrating T cells. Study-level findings and limits: Very few CDR3 sequences were shared between tissue and blood.

Amplification of TCR alpha and beta CDR3 regions from RNA used iRepertoire nested multiplex PCR. A single record per CDR3 protein comes from TCRdb applying MiXCR to the multiplex PCR reads. Of approximately 100,000 distinct CDR3 sequences listed, approximately 26% are singletons. The table lists this clonotype with many counts. Its target is not known. The source of this sequence is a human donor with low-grade glioma or glioblastoma, undergoing nonglioma brain surgery, or in good health (not recorded which). Sequenced material: glioma tissue, nonneoplastic brain tissue, or PBMCs (not recorded which).

This CDR3 is CASRTDGNTEAFF. In DNA, the CDR3 is TGCGCCAGCAGAACGGACGGGAACACTGAAGCTTTCTTT. The chain employs TRBV10-2 and TRBJ1-1; D unclear. Germline V lookup: CDR1 WSHSY, CDR2 SAAADI. CDR3 size: 13 residues. Trimming stripped 6 bases from V and 1 base from J, with 9 bases between.